Detailed here is one TCR beta chain. Its target is not known. The donors were in the approximately 130-subject validation cohort, distinct from the roughly 700-subject first cohort. This record comes from a study of cytomegalovirus exposure and HLA in healthy donors. Overall study findings and caveats: Most TCR sequences showed up rarely, but some public TCRs showed up in many donors. The authors confirmed in vitro that three CMV-associated chains were specific for CMV antigens.

The CDR3 length is 13 residues. Per the germline V gene, CDR1 is SEHNR and CDR2 is FQNEAQ (reference sequence). Trimming cost V 5 bases and J 3 bases; bases outside gene matches: 3. Sequencing used immunoSEQ multiplex PCR; TCRdb keeps in-frame clones, though not all of them. This sample has about 130,000 clones; almost 90% occur once, and the top ten carry approximately 1.5%. The chain is built from TRBV7-9 and TRBJ1-2, with 7 bases matching TRBD1. Sequenced sample: PBMCs. This sequence was found in a man aged 30 to 45 in good health and CMV-seronegative. CDR3 nucleotide sequence: TGTGCCAGCAGCCGGGACAGAGACTATGGCTACACCTTC. Protein sequence: CASSRDRDYGYTF.